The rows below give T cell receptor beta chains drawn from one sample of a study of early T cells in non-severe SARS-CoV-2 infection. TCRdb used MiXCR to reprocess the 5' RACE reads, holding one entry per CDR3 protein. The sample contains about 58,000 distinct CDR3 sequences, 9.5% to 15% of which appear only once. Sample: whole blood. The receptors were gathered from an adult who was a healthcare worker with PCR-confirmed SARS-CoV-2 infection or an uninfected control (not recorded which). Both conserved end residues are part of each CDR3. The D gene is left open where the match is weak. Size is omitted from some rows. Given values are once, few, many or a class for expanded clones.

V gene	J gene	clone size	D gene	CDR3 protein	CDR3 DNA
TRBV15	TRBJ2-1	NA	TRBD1	CATSGQARDEQFF	TGTGCCACCAGCGGACAGGCGAGGGATGAGCAGTTCTTC
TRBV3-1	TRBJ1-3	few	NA	CASSQSGSGNTIYF	TGTGCCAGCAGCCAATCCGGCTCTGGAAACACCATATATTTT
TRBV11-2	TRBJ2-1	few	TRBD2	CASSFRTSAINEQFF	TGTGCCAGCAGCTTCCGGACTAGCGCCATCAATGAGCAGTTCTTC
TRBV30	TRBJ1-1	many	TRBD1	CACGQGMLNTEAFF	TGTGCCTGCGGACAGGGAATGTTGAACACTGAAGCTTTCTTT
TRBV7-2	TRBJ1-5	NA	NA	CASSLASNQPQHF	TGTGCCAGCAGCTTGGCCAGCAATCAGCCCCAGCATTTT
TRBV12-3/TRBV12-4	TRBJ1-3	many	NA	CASSLYGSSSGNTIYF	TGTGCCAGCAGTTTATATGGCTCGAGCTCTGGAAACACCATATATTTT
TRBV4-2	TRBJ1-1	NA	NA	CASSLHQTETEAFF	TGTGCCAGCAGCCTACACCAGACCGAAACTGAAGCTTTCTTT
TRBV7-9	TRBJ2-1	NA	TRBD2	CASSLSGANNEQFF	TGTGCCAGCAGCTTAAGCGGGGCAAACAATGAGCAGTTCTTC
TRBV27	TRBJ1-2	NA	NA	CASRTTVGYGYTF	TGTGCCAGCCGAACGACAGTCGGCTATGGCTACACCTTC
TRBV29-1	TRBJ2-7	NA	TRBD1	CSVAGRTGAGYEQYF	TGCAGCGTTGCTGGAAGGACAGGGGCAGGCTACGAGCAGTACTTC
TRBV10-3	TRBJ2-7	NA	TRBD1	CAISGTGHEQYF	TGTGCCATCAGTGGGACAGGGCACGAGCAGTACTTC
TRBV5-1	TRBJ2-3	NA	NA	CASSSGTVSTDTQYF	TGCGCCAGCAGCTCCGGGACGGTGAGCACAGATACGCAGTATTTT
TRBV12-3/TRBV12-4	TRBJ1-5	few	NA	CASSLADVYSNQPQHF	TGTGCCAGCAGTTTAGCTGACGTCTATAGCAATCAGCCCCAGCATTTT
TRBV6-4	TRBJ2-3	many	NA	CASRGTGSSFSDTQYF	TGTGCCAGCCGGGGAACGGGGAGTAGTTTTTCAGATACGCAGTATTTT
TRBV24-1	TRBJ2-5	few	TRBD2	CATSETSETQYF	TGTGCCACCAGTGAGACTAGCGAGACCCAGTACTTC
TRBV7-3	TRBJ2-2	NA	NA	CASSSYGGKTGELFF	TGTGCCAGCAGCTCCTACGGGGGAAAGACCGGGGAGCTGTTTTTT
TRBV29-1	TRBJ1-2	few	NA	CSVEGTVNYGYTF	TGCAGCGTTGAAGGGACAGTTAACTATGGCTACACCTTC
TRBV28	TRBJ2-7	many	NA	CASRRSGGYEQYF	TGTGCCAGCAGACGCTCAGGCGGCTACGAGCAGTACTTC
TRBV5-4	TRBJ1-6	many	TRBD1	CASSRTGLMHNSPLHF	TGTGCCAGCAGCCGGACAGGGTTAATGCATAATTCACCCCTCCACTTT
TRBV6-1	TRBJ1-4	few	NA	CASRIRPGSGEKLFF	TGTGCCAGCAGGATCCGCCCGGGAAGTGGGGAAAAACTGTTTTTT
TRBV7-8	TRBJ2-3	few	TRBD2	CASIWGLASTDTQYF	TGTGCCAGCATTTGGGGACTAGCGAGCACAGATACGCAGTATTTT
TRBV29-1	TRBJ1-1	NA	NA	CSVGIRRNTEAFF	TGCAGCGTTGGGATCAGAAGGAACACTGAAGCTTTCTTT
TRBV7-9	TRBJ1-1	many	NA	CASSLKEQAFF	TGTGCCAGCAGCTTAAAGGAGCAAGCTTTCTTT
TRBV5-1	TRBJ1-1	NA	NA	CASSLMEYTEAFF	TGCGCCAGCAGCTTGATGGAGTACACTGAAGCTTTCTTT
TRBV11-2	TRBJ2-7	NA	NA	CASSLTYYEQYF	TGTGCCAGCAGCCTGACATACTACGAGCAGTACTTC
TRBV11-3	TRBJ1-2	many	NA	CASSLDGDGYGYTF	TGTGCCAGCAGCTTAGACGGGGACGGATATGGCTACACCTTC
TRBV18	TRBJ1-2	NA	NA	CASSPGTTSGGYTF	TGTGCCAGCTCACCTGGGACTACCTCGGGGGGCTACACCTTC
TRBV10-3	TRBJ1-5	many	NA	CAISGGARSNQPQHF	TGTGCCATCAGTGGGGGGGCTCGGAGCAATCAGCCCCAGCATTTT
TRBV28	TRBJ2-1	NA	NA	CASSLIRDLNEQFF	TGTGCCAGCAGTTTAATAAGGGATCTGAATGAGCAGTTCTTC
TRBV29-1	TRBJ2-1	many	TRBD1	CSVARDPGGEQFF	TGCAGCGTTGCCAGGGACCCAGGGGGTGAGCAGTTCTTC
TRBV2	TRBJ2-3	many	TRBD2	CASREGTSVDTQYF	TGTGCCAGCAGAGAAGGGACTAGCGTGGATACGCAGTATTTT
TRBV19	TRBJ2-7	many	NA	CASSPRDGYEQYF	TGTGCCAGTAGCCCCCGGGACGGCTACGAGCAGTACTTC
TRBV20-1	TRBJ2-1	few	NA	CSARQGTLYNEQFF	TGCAGTGCTAGACAGGGAACACTTTACAATGAGCAGTTCTTC
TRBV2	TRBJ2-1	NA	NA	CASRPDGDRKFF	TGTGCCAGCAGACCGGACGGGGATCGGAAGTTCTTC
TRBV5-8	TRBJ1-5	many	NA	CASSRDRNQPQHF	TGTGCCAGCAGCCGCGACAGGAATCAGCCCCAGCATTTT
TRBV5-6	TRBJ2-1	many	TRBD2	CASSPKTSGINNEQFF	TGTGCCAGCAGCCCAAAGACTAGCGGGATAAACAATGAGCAGTTCTTC
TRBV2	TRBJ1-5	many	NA	CASSEEGGIYNQPQHF	TGTGCCAGCAGTGAGGAGGGGGGAATATACAATCAGCCCCAGCATTTT
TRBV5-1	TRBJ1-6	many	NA	CASSATTGDVWALHF	TGCGCCAGCAGCGCCACAACGGGCGACGTGTGGGCCCTCCACTTT
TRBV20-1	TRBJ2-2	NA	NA	CSATSPNTGELFF	TGCAGTGCTACCAGCCCGAACACCGGGGAGCTGTTTTTT
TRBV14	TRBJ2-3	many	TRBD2	CASSHRTSGSTDTQYF	TGTGCCAGCAGCCATCGGACTAGCGGATCCACAGATACGCAGTATTTT